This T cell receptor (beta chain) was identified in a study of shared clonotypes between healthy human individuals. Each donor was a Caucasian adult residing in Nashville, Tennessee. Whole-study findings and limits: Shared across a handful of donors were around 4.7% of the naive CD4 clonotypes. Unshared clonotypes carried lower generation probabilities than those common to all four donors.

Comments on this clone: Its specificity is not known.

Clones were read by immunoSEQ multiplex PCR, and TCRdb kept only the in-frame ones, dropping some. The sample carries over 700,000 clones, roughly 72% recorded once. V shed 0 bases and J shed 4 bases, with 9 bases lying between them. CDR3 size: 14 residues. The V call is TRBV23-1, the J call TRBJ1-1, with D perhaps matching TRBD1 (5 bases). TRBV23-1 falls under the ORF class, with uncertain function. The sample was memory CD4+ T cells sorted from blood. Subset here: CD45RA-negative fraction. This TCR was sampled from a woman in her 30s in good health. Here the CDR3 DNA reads TGCGCCAGCAGTCAATCCACGGGGGGCACTGAAGCTTTCTTT. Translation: CASSQSTGGTEAFF.